This T cell receptor (beta chain) was profiled in a study of blood T cell repertoires in COVID-19. On the study more broadly: The cDNA or gDNA used as material had been derived from T cells, B-cell-depleted T cells, or PBMCs.

This clone occurred a few times. The V gene lost 3 bases and the J gene lost 6 bases, with 14 bases spanning the gap. This CDR3 contains 14 residues. CDR1 is MNHEY and CDR2 is SMNVEV in the germline V gene (reference sequence). Measured with immunoSEQ multiplex PCR; TCRdb has only the in-frame clones, and not every one. The data contain approximately 200,000 clones, roughly 84% of them singletons. The V gene is TRBV27, the J gene TRBJ1-1; a possible D gene is TRBD1 (6 bases). What was sequenced was peripheral blood. This receptor was taken from a woman aged 55-70 years who had recovered from COVID-19. The CDR3 coding sequence is TGTGCCAGCAGTTTTTCAGGGGTATTGTCTGAAGCTTTCTTT. Translating gives CASSFSGVLSEAFF.